These T cell receptor beta chains were read from a single sample in a study of blood T cells in healthy people across ages. MiXCR, run by TCRdb on the 5' RACE reads, gives a single entry per CDR3 protein. The sample contains more than 650,000 distinct CDR3 sequences, about a quarter of which appear only once. This sample also belongs to another study, concerning T cells of mothers and their children.

Sequenced input: blood. These receptors originate from a boy younger than 18 in good health. Both conserved end residues are part of each CDR3. A D gene is named only where the DNA matches it firmly. Size is stated for part of the rows, as once, few or many counts, or as a class when the clone is expanded.

clone_size	v_call	d_call	cdr3_length	j_call	cdr3_aa	cdr3_nt
few	TRBV2	-	13	TRBJ2-4	CASRRRAKNIQYF	TGTGCCAGCAGACGCAGGGCCAAAAACATTCAGTACTTC
-	TRBV5-1	-	13	TRBJ2-2	CASSPIGTGELFF	TGCGCCAGCAGCCCCATAGGTACCGGGGAGCTGTTTTTT
few	TRBV5-1	TRBD1	18	TRBJ2-2	CASSLNPPTGVNTGELFF	TGCGCCAGCAGCCTAAACCCCCCAACAGGGGTGAACACCGGGGAGCTGTTTTTT
few	TRBV10-3	-	13	TRBJ2-7	CAISEGGGYEQYF	TGTGCCATCAGTGAAGGGGGGGGCTACGAGCAGTACTTC
-	TRBV4-1	-	14	TRBJ2-7	CASSQERGPYEQYF	TGCGCCAGCAGCCAAGAAAGAGGGCCCTACGAGCAGTACTTC
-	TRBV12-3/TRBV12-4	TRBD1	14	TRBJ1-1	CASSQGASWTEAFF	TGTGCCAGCAGCCAGGGGGCTAGTTGGACTGAAGCTTTCTTT
few	TRBV12-3/TRBV12-4	-	14	TRBJ2-7	CASGLNHQPYEQYF	TGTGCCAGCGGACTAAACCATCAACCCTACGAGCAGTACTTC
-	TRBV4-1	-	13	TRBJ1-1	CASSQDRGLWAFF	TGCGCCAGCAGCCAAGACAGGGGATTATGGGCTTTCTTT
-	TRBV29-1	TRBD1	15	TRBJ2-5	CSAGGGQGARKTQYF	TGCAGCGCGGGAGGGGGACAGGGGGCGAGGAAGACCCAGTACTTC
-	TRBV5-6	-	14	TRBJ2-7	CASSFGEGAYEQYF	TGTGCCAGCAGCTTCGGGGAGGGGGCCTACGAGCAGTACTTC
-	TRBV28	TRBD2	15	TRBJ2-3	CASSPGLAGEVAQYF	TGTGCCAGCAGCCCCGGACTAGCGGGGGAGGTGGCGCAGTATTTT
-	TRBV15	-	12	TRBJ2-5	CATSNGQYELFF	TGTGCCACCAGCAATGGACAATACGAGCTGTTCTTC
-	TRBV12-3/TRBV12-4	TRBD2	16	TRBJ2-2	CASRKLAGVNTGELFF	TGTGCCAGCAGGAAACTAGCGGGGGTTAACACCGGGGAGCTGTTTTTT
-	TRBV30	-	12	TRBJ2-7	CAWSVADHEQYF	TGTGCCTGGAGTGTGGCGGACCACGAGCAGTACTTC
-	TRBV4-1	TRBD1	13	TRBJ1-4	CASSPILTGEKRF	TGCGCCAGCAGCCCCATTTTGACAGGGGAGAAGCGTTTT
-	TRBV6-6	-	16	TRBJ2-4	CASSPDSKLAKNIQYF	TGTGCCAGCAGTCCCGACAGTAAATTAGCCAAAAACATTCAGTACTTC
-	TRBV5-1	TRBD1	17	TRBJ1-6	CASSLGSSGGGNSPLHF	TGCGCCAGCAGCTTGGGATCGTCAGGGGGCGGTAATTCACCCCTCCACTTT
many	TRBV6-5	TRBD1	13	TRBJ2-7	CASSRDRVYEQYF	TGTGCCAGCAGCCGGGACAGGGTCTACGAGCAGTACTTC
-	TRBV29-1	TRBD1	13	TRBJ1-2	CSVGSQGLVGYTF	TGCAGCGTTGGGTCACAGGGGTTAGTAGGCTACACCTTC
few	TRBV5-1	-	13	TRBJ2-5	CASSSEGFETQYF	TGCGCCAGCAGCTCGGAGGGCTTCGAGACCCAGTACTTC
few	TRBV4-1	-	14	TRBJ1-1	CASSQGLLDTEAFF	TGCGCCAGCAGCCAAGGGTTGTTGGACACTGAAGCTTTCTTT
-	TRBV21-1	-	19	TRBJ2-2	CASSERGISGSRYTGELFF	TGTGCCAGCAGCGAAAGGGGGATTAGCGGGAGTCGTTACACCGGGGAGCTGTTTTTT
few	TRBV10-1	-	13	TRBJ2-7	CASSESGAYEQYF	TGCGCCAGCAGTGAGTCGGGAGCCTACGAGCAGTACTTC
-	TRBV9	TRBD2	14	TRBJ2-1	CASSPSGGNNEPFF	TGTGCCAGCAGCCCCAGCGGGGGCAACAATGAGCCGTTCTTC
-	TRBV5-1	-	17	TRBJ2-1	CASSLDWLQSSYNEQFF	TGCGCCAGCAGCTTGGATTGGCTTCAGAGCTCCTACAATGAGCAGTTCTTC
few	TRBV20-1	-	13	TRBJ2-5	CSARVRGQETQYF	TGCAGTGCTAGAGTGAGGGGGCAAGAGACCCAGTACTTC
-	TRBV10-3	TRBD1	11	TRBJ2-5	CATWTGDEQYF	TGTGCCACCTGGACAGGGGATGAGCAGTACTTC
few	TRBV29-1	-	16	TRBJ1-2	CSVEVGGLTSNYGYTF	TGCAGCGTTGAGGTGGGCGGGCTCACCTCTAACTATGGCTACACCTTC
-	TRBV3-1	-	13	TRBJ1-2	CASSPISLKSYTF	TGTGCCAGCAGCCCTATATCCCTGAAAAGCTACACCTTC
few	TRBV18	TRBD2	18	TRBJ2-7	CASSPRTGITSAPYEQYF	TGTGCCAGCTCACCACGAACGGGTATAACTAGCGCACCCTACGAGCAGTACTTC
-	TRBV7-9	-	13	TRBJ1-2	CASTLDTNYGYTF	TGTGCCAGCACCCTCGATACTAACTATGGCTACACCTTC
-	TRBV7-3	TRBD2	16	TRBJ2-3	CASSLLSGSPPDTQYF	TGTGCCAGCAGCTTACTTAGCGGGAGTCCCCCAGATACGCAGTATTTT
few	TRBV9	TRBD2	16	TRBJ2-1	CASSSLGSGAQDEQFF	TGTGCCAGCAGCTCCCTAGGAAGCGGGGCCCAGGATGAGCAGTTCTTC
few	TRBV5-1	-	16	TRBJ2-5	CASSLTLQGSGETQYF	TGCGCCAGCAGCTTGACCTTACAGGGATCGGGGGAGACCCAGTACTTC
few	TRBV11-2	-	16	TRBJ2-3	CASSLGSTSSTDTQYF	TGTGCCAGCAGCTTAGGTTCTACTTCTAGCACAGATACGCAGTATTTT
-	TRBV28	-	15	TRBJ2-4	CASSWVASAKNIQYF	TGTGCCAGCAGTTGGGTAGCATCGGCCAAAAACATTCAGTACTTC
-	TRBV28	TRBD1	14	TRBJ2-7	CASSVMTGSYEQYF	TGTGCCAGCAGTGTGATGACAGGGTCCTACGAGCAGTACTTC
-	TRBV4-1	-	16	TRBJ1-1	CASSQSISADNTEAFF	TGCGCCAGCAGCCAAAGTATCTCGGCAGACAACACTGAAGCTTTCTTT
-	TRBV12-3/TRBV12-4	-	14	TRBJ1-4	CASSSGFLDEKLFF	TGTGCCAGCAGTTCAGGGTTTCTGGATGAAAAACTGTTTTTT
-	TRBV20-1	-	13	TRBJ2-7	CSAPTPIPGEQYF	TGCAGTGCCCCGACCCCGATCCCCGGTGAGCAGTACTTC
once	TRBV20-1	TRBD1	13	TRBJ2-5	CSARQGTEETQYF	TGCAGTGCTCGACAGGGGACGGAAGAGACCCAGTACTTC
few	TRBV6-5	TRBD1	15	TRBJ1-2	CASSYSKGQLYGYTF	TGTGCCAGCAGTTACTCGAAGGGACAGCTCTATGGCTACACCTTC
-	TRBV9	TRBD1	16	TRBJ1-6	CASSSGSGTATSPLHF	TGTGCCAGCAGCTCAGGATCCGGGACAGCCACCTCACCCCTCCACTTT
-	TRBV11-2	-	16	TRBJ2-1	CASSLDAPGLYNEQFF	TGTGCCAGCAGCTTAGATGCCCCCGGCCTGTACAATGAGCAGTTCTTC
-	TRBV5-1	TRBD2	18	TRBJ2-1	CASSTLAGGRRAYNEQFF	TGCGCCAGCAGCACTCTAGCGGGGGGGCGTAGAGCCTACAATGAGCAGTTCTTC
-	TRBV12-3/TRBV12-4	-	14	TRBJ1-6	CASSLDVSGSPLHF	TGTGCCAGCAGTTTAGACGTCAGTGGTTCACCCCTCCACTTT
-	TRBV5-1	TRBD2	14	TRBJ2-1	CASSLDLAGNEQFF	TGCGCCAGCAGCTTGGATCTAGCGGGGAATGAGCAGTTCTTC
-	TRBV18	-	16	TRBJ2-5	CASSQGFRGTQETQYF	TGTGCCAGCTCTCAAGGGTTCCGGGGGACACAAGAGACCCAGTACTTC
-	TRBV5-1	-	19	TRBJ1-5	CASSLARAGRWGDGQPQHF	TGCGCCAGCAGCTTGGCACGGGCAGGCAGATGGGGTGACGGTCAGCCCCAGCATTTT
-	TRBV5-5	-	16	TRBJ2-7	CASSSGPGPSSDEQYF	TGTGCCAGCAGCTCTGGCCCGGGCCCCTCCAGCGACGAGCAGTACTTC
-	TRBV7-9	-	15	TRBJ2-5	CASSPTDLRRETQYF	TGTGCCAGCAGCCCTACGGACCTCCGTAGGGAGACCCAGTACTTC
-	TRBV2	TRBD2	15	TRBJ2-5	CASREVAGGGETQYF	TGTGCCAGCAGGGAGGTAGCGGGGGGAGGGGAGACCCAGTACTTC
many	TRBV20-1	-	16	TRBJ1-2	CSARRGRGKGGYGYTF	TGCAGTGCTAGGAGAGGAAGGGGCAAGGGGGGCTATGGCTACACCTTC